One sample yielded the 24 T cell receptor beta chains listed below, sequenced in a study of early T cells in non-severe SARS-CoV-2 infection. A single record per CDR3 protein comes from TCRdb applying MiXCR to the 5' RACE reads. The sample holds 40,000 to 45,000 distinct CDR3 sequences, around 6.1% seen once. Sequencing used whole blood, obtained at baseline. These receptor sequences come from an adult who was a healthcare worker with PCR-confirmed SARS-CoV-2 infection or an uninfected control (not recorded which).

The rearrangement uses TRBV7-9 and TRBJ1-2; possibly TRBD1 for D (5 bases). With 3 bases removed from V and 8 bases from J, the gap between germline ends came to 22 bases. The CDR3 is 16 residues long. Germline CDR1 SEHNR, CDR2 FQNEAQ (reference sequence). This chain's CDR3 is CASSLESPGQGEGYTF. In DNA form, the CDR3 reads TGTGCCAGCAGCTTGGAGAGCCCGGGCCAGGGCGAGGGCTACACCTTC. Based on the CDR3 plus reference TRBV7-9 and TRBJ1-2, the full variable domain is DTGVSQNPRHKITKRGQNVTFRCDPISEHNRLYWYRQTLGQGPEFLTYFQNEAQLEKSRLLSDRFSAERPKGSFSTLEIQRTEQGDSAMYLCASSLESPGQGEGYTFGSGTRLTVV.

In its sample, this clonotype was seen many times. CDR3 residues: CASSVTSGSMHEQFF. CDR3 DNA: TGTGCCAGCAGTGTGACTAGCGGGAGTATGCATGAGCAGTTCTTC. V usage is TRBV6-5 and J usage is TRBJ2-1, with 12 nucleotides matching TRBD2. Unmatched junction bases numbered 7, after V lost 5 bases and J lost 8 bases. The CDR3 has 15 residues. CDR1 MNHEY and CDR2 SVGAGI come from the germline V gene.

This clonotype was seen ten or more times. The V gene is TRBV27, the J gene TRBJ2-2; 12 bases are shared with TRBD2. Trimming took 6 bases from V and 5 from J; bases not matched to a gene: 13. The CDR3 consists of 18 residues. Germline loops: CDR1 MNHEY, CDR2 SMNVEV (reference sequence). CDR3 protein: CASSLGPPSGRVTGELFF. CDR3 nucleotide sequence: TGTGCCAGCAGCTTAGGGCCTCCTAGCGGGAGGGTAACCGGGGAGCTGTTTTTT.

Only a few counts were recorded for this clonotype. The genes are TRBV6-4 and TRBJ1-2, with D unresolved. CDR3 size: 13 residues. The V and J ends lost 7 bases and 2 bases respectively, with 11 bases between them. Germline-derived CDR1 and CDR2 are MRHNA and SNTAGT. The CDR3 DNA is TGTGCCAGCATGGAGACTGTAAACTATGGCTACACCTTC. It translates to CASMETVNYGYTF.

This clonotype was recorded many times. The V and J genes are TRBV28 and TRBJ2-5; TRBD2 agrees at 11 bases. The trim removed 5 bases at V and 1 base at J, leaving 12 bases unmatched. This CDR3 comprises 18 residues. Germline lookup yields CDR1 MDHEN and CDR2 SYDVKM. The CDR3 reads CASSPLGLAAAFQETQYF. The CDR3 nucleotides are TGTGCCAGCAGTCCCCTGGGACTAGCGGCAGCATTCCAAGAGACCCAGTACTTC.

The J gene is TRBJ2-5, the V gene TRBV7-6; D not certain. This CDR3 contains 15 residues. V dropped 4 bases and J dropped 1 base, with 13 bases sitting between them. Per germline, CDR1 SGHVS and CDR2 FNYEAQ. The CDR3, as DNA: TGTGCCAGCAGCTCCCCCGCCGCGGCCCAAGAGACCCAGTACTTC. This translates into CASSSPAAAQETQYF. The variable domain in full, with the rest retrieved from reference TRBV7-6 and TRBJ2-5, is GAGVSQSPRYKVTKRGQDVALRCDPISGHVSLYWYRQALGQGPEFLTYFNYEAQQDKSGLPNDRFSAERPEGSISTLTIQRTEQRDSAMYRCASSSPAAAQETQYFGPGTRLLVL.

About this clonotype: A much larger clone is a single base away; this may be a read error. This rearrangement joins TRBV3-1 to TRBJ2-1, with 8 bases aligning to TRBD2. Germline lookup yields CDR1 LGHDT and CDR2 YNNKEL (reference sequence). The junction had 22 bases not matched to a gene; V was cut back by 3 bases and J by 6 bases. The length of the CDR3 is 20 residues. The CDR3 DNA reads TGTGCCAGCAGCCACGGACTGACAGGTTACGGGACTAGGTGCTGCAATGAGCAGTTCTTC. This encodes CASSHGLTGYGTRCCNEQFF.

This clonotype was detected a few times. CDR3 in amino acids: CASNPGRGTMNTEAFF. CDR3 nucleotides: TGTGCCAGCAACCCGGGGAGGGGGACCATGAACACTGAAGCTTTCTTT. The chain recombines TRBV2 with TRBJ1-1; D might be TRBD1 (6 bases). The CDR3 sequence is 16 residues long. CDR1 and CDR2 (germline): SNHLY, FYNNEI. Trimming cost V 7 bases and J 0 bases, with 18 bases left between them.

Many counts were recorded for this clonotype. The chain joins TRBV11-2 to TRBJ1-1; D ambiguous. Germline lookup yields CDR1 SGHAT and CDR2 FQNNGV. The length of the CDR3 is 11 residues. The ends were cut back, 3 bases at V and 7 bases at J, with 6 bases in the middle. The CDR3 DNA is TGTGCCAGCAGCTTCTCGATTGAAGCTTTCTTT. Translating it yields CASSFSIEAFF. Supplemented by reference TRBV11-2 and TRBJ1-1, the full variable domain reads EAGVAQSPRYKIIEKRQSVAFWCNPISGHATLYWYQQILGQGPKLLIQFQNNGVVDDSQLPKDRFSAERLKGVDSTLKIQPAKLEDSAVYLCASSFSIEAFFGQGTRLTVV.

The table lists this clonotype with many counts. The genes are TRBV5-5 and TRBJ2-2, with 7 nucleotides matching TRBD1. Germline values: CDR1 SGHKS, CDR2 YYEKEE (reference sequence). Losses at the gene ends were 4 bases for V and 6 bases for J; bases not matched to a gene: 6. The CDR3 consists of 14 residues. This CDR3 reads CASSRDSSPGELFF. The CDR3 DNA is TGTGCCAGCAGCCGGGACAGTAGTCCCGGGGAGCTGTTTTTT. The full variable domain, completed using reference TRBV5-5 and TRBJ2-2, is DAGVTQSPTHLIKTRGQQVTLRCSPISGHKSVSWYQQVLGQGPQFIFQYYEKEERGRGNFPDRFSARQFPNYSSELNVNALLLGDSALYLCASSRDSSPGELFFGEGSRLTVL.

The table lists this clonotype with many counts. The chain carries TRBV5-1 and TRBJ1-1; D call uncertain. Per the germline V gene, CDR1 is SGHRS and CDR2 is YFSETQ. The ends were cut back, 1 base at V and 7 bases at J, with 8 bases in the middle. This CDR3 spans 12 amino acids. The CDR3 region is CASSLKSGEAFF. The CDR3 DNA reads as TGCGCCAGCAGCTTGAAGTCAGGTGAAGCTTTCTTT.

The sample holds a few counts of this clonotype. V gene TRBV27 combines with J gene TRBJ1-5; 7 bases line up with TRBD1. V trimming: 5 bases; J trimming: 1 base; junction bases outside the gene matches: 11. This CDR3 region has 17 residues. Per the germline V gene, CDR1 is MNHEY and CDR2 is SMNVEV (reference sequence). The CDR3 reads CASSPDFATGSNQPQHF. CDR3 coding DNA: TGTGCCAGCAGTCCTGATTTCGCGACAGGGAGCAATCAGCCCCAGCATTTT.

This clonotype was seen ten or more times. J is TRBJ2-3 and V is TRBV4-1, with 10 positions matching TRBD2. The CDR3 consists of 16 residues. Germline V CDR1 and CDR2: MGHRA, YSYEKL. The V gene end was trimmed by 0 bases and the J gene end by 7 bases; junction bases not matched to a gene: 7. CDR3 amino acids: CASSQELAGTRHTQYF. The DNA of the CDR3 is TGCGCCAGCAGCCAAGAACTAGCGGGGACCAGGCATACGCAGTATTTT.

The chain has TRBV28 and TRBJ1-2; TRBD1 matches at 7 bases. CDR3 length equals 16 residues. Losses at the gene ends were 6 bases for V and 6 bases for J; bases not matched to a gene: 16. Looked up from germline, CDR1 is MDHEN and CDR2 is SYDVKM. This CDR3 is CASSPIDREIWNGYTF. CDR3 in DNA: TGTGCCAGCAGCCCAATCGACAGGGAGATTTGGAATGGCTACACCTTC.

The chain links TRBV6-2 or TRBV6-3 to TRBJ2-3, with 11 bases aligning to TRBD2. Trimming at V came to 5 bases and at J to 3 bases, leaving 1 base not matched to a gene. In germline, CDR1 is MNHEY, CDR2 SVGEGT. There are 14 residues in the CDR3. The CDR3 nucleotides read TGTGCCAGCAGTGGACTAGCGGGTACAGATACGCAGTATTTT. The encoded protein is CASSGLAGTDTQYF.

This clonotype was recorded a few times. This chain connects TRBV30 to TRBJ1-1; TRBD1 agrees at 11 bases. V shed 3 bases and J 5 bases; nucleotides not matched to a gene: 5. This CDR3 comprises 14 residues. Germline CDR1 GTSNPN, CDR2 SVGIG (reference sequence). The DNA for the CDR3 is TGTGCCTGGAGGTGGACAGGGGGCGAGACTGAAGCTTTCTTT. Its translation is CAWRWTGGETEAFF. Variable domain in full (rest from reference TRBV30 and TRBJ1-1): SQTIHQWPATLVQPVGSPLSLECTVEGTSNPNLYWYRQAAGRGLQLLFYSVGIGQISSEVPQNLSASRPQDRQFILSSKKLLLSDSGFYLCAWRWTGGETEAFFGQGTRLTVV.

This clonotype showed up many times. V is TRBV6-5 and J is TRBJ2-7; D tentatively fits TRBD1 or TRBD2 (6 bases each). Germline CDR1 MNHEY, CDR2 SVGAGI. The CDR3 spans 13 residues. V shed 8 bases and J shed 3 bases, with 14 bases lying between them. CDR3 sequence (DNA): TGTGCCAGCTCCCCGGGGGCAGACTACGAGCAGTACTTC. It specifies CASSPGADYEQYF.

This clonotype was observed a handful of times. This chain uses TRBV12-3 or TRBV12-4 with TRBJ1-1; the D gene is possibly TRBD1 (5 bases). V was pared by 7 bases and J by 3 bases, with 12 bases between. There are 13 residues in the CDR3. The CDR3 protein is CASTLRGDTEAFF. CDR3 DNA sequence: TGTGCCAGCACCCTTCGGGGGGACACTGAAGCTTTCTTT.

The chain is built from TRBV29-1 and TRBJ2-2; TRBD1 matches 7 bases. The CDR3 extends over 13 amino acids. V was clipped by 6 bases and J by 5 bases; unmatched bases: 6. The germline gives CDR1 SQVTM, CDR2 ANQGSEA. The CDR3 DNA sequence: TGCAGCGTGAACAGGGGTGCTACCGGGGAGCTGTTTTTT. Amino acids: CSVNRGATGELFF.

This clonotype was observed at least ten times. This chain uses TRBV7-2 with TRBJ2-3; 11 positions agree with TRBD2. Germline lookup yields CDR1 SGHTA and CDR2 FQGNSA. The V segment lost 2 bases and the J segment 2 bases; nucleotides outside the gene matches: 9. This CDR3 spans 18 amino acids. The CDR3 is CASSLSSGGSLLTDTQYF. The CDR3, as DNA: TGTGCCAGCAGCTTATCTAGCGGGGGGTCTCTGCTCACAGATACGCAGTATTTT.

The V call is TRBV7-2, the J call TRBJ2-1; 9 bases fit TRBD2. Germline CDR1 reads SGHTA; CDR2 reads FQGNSA. Trimming took 5 bases from V and 4 from J; bases not matched to a gene: 9. The CDR3 runs to 16 residues. The CDR3 region has the DNA TGTGCCAGCAGCGCCCCCGGACTAGCGCTATACAATGAGCAGTTCTTC. Protein sequence: CASSAPGLALYNEQFF.

This clonotype was seen a few times. This chain links TRBV20-1 with TRBJ2-5; D remains ambiguous. The germline V gene encodes CDR1 DFQATT and CDR2 SNEGSKA (reference sequence). V was trimmed by 6 bases and J by 3 bases, leaving 17 bases between them. The CDR3 runs 14 residues. This CDR3 reads CSAMRTDGKETQYF. The CDR3, as DNA: TGCAGTGCAATGAGGACCGACGGAAAAGAGACCCAGTACTTC.

The gene calls are TRBV30 and TRBJ2-7; tentative D call: TRBD2 (5 bases). Trimming pared 6 bases from V and 6 bases from J, leaving 24 bases between. Germline loops: CDR1 GTSNPN, CDR2 SVGIG (reference sequence). The CDR3 covers 15 residues. The CDR3: CACLSKTEASGEQYF. In DNA, the CDR3 is TGTGCCTGCTTGAGTAAGACGGAGGCCTCAGGCGAGCAGTACTTC.

This clonotype turned up a few times. The gene calls are TRBV12-3 or TRBV12-4 and TRBJ1-5; 9 bases map to TRBD1. This CDR3 spans 14 amino acids. The trim removed 5 bases at V and 5 bases at J, leaving 4 bases unmatched. CDR3 loop: CASSKDRGHQPQHF. The CDR3 DNA reads as TGTGCCAGCAGTAAGGACAGGGGTCATCAGCCCCAGCATTTT.